This TCR beta chain is drawn from a study of shared clonotypes between healthy human individuals. The CDR3 covers 15 residues. Trimming removed 0 bases from V and 0 bases from J, with 6 bases in between. Germline values: CDR1 MGHRA, CDR2 YSYEKL. Assay execution took place at the deep level. Some clones are missing from TCRdb's copy, which holds only in-frame ones; the method was immunoSEQ multiplex PCR. Of about 2.3 million clones in the sample, more than 85% were seen once. Material for sequencing was naive CD4+ T cells from PBMCs. Documented subset: CD45RA+ positively selected. This receptor was obtained from a man younger than 35 in good health. Some clones in this sample may be carry-over from other donors' samples. The chain has TRBV4-1 and TRBJ1-5; D not resolved. The chain's CDR3 is CASSQEVNSNQPQHF. In DNA, the CDR3 is TGCGCCAGCAGCCAAGAGGTCAATAGCAATCAGCCCCAGCATTTT.